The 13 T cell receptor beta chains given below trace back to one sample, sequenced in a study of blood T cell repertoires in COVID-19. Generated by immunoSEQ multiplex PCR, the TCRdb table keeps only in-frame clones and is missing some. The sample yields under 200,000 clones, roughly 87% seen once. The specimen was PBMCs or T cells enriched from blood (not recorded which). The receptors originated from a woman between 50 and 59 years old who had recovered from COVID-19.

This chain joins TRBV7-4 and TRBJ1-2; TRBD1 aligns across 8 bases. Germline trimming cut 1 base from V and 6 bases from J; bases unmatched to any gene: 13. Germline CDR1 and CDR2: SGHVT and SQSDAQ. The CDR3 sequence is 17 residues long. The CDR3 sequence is CASSLGRLWTGKNGYTF. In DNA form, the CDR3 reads TGTGCCAGCAGCTTAGGGCGCCTTTGGACAGGGAAAAATGGCTACACCTTC.

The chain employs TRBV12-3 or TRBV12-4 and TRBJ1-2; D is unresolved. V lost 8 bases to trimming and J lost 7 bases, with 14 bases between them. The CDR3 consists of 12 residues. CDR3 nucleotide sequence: TGTGCCAGCCGGCGGAACGTGGCTGGCTACACCTTC. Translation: CASRRNVAGYTF.

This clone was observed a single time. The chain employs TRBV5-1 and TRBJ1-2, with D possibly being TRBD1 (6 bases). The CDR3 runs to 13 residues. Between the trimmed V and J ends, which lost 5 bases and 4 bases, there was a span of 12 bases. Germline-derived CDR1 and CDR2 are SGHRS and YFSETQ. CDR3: CASREGRGYGYTF. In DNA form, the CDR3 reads TGCGCCAGCAGGGAAGGCAGGGGCTATGGCTACACCTTC.

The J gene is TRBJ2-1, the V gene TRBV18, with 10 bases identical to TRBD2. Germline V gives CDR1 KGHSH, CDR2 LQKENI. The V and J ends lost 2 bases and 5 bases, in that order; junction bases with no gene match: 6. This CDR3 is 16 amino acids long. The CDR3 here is CASSPRIAGGHNEQFF. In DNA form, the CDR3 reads TGTGCCAGCTCACCAAGGATAGCGGGAGGCCACAATGAGCAGTTCTTC.

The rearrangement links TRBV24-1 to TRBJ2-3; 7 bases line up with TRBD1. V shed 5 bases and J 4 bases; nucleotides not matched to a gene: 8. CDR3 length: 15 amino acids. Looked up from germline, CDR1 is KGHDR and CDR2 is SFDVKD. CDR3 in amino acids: CATSAQGEGPDTQYF. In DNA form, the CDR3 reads TGTGCCACCAGTGCGCAGGGGGAAGGACCAGATACGCAGTATTTT.

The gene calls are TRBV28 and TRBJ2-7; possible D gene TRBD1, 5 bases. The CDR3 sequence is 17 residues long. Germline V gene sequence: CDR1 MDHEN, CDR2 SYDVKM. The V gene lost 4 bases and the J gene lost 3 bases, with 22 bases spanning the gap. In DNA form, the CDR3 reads TGTGCCAGCAGTTCTACCTCCCTCGGCAGGGTTGACTACGAGCAGTACTTC. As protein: CASSSTSLGRVDYEQYF.

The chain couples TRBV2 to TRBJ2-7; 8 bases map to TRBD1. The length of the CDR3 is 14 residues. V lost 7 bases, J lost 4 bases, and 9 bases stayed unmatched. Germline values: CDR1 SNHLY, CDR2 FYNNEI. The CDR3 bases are TGTGCCAGCACCCAAGGGGACAGGCCTTACGAGCAGTACTTC. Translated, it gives CASTQGDRPYEQYF.

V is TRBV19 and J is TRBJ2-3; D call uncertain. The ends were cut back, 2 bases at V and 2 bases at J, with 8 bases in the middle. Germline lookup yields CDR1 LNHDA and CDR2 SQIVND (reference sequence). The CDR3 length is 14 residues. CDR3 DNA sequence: TGTGCCAGTAGTATAAAGAGTACCACAGATACGCAGTATTTT. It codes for CASSIKSTTDTQYF.

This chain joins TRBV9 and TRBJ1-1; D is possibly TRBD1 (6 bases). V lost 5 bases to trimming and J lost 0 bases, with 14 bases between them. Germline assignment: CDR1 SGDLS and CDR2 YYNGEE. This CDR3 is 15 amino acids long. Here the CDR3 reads CASSPGRGVNTEAFF. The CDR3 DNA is TGTGCCAGCAGTCCCGGGAGGGGGGTGAACACTGAAGCTTTCTTT.

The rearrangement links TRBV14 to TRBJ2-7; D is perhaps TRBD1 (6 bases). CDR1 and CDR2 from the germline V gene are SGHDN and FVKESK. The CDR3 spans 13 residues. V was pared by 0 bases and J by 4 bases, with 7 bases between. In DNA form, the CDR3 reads TGTGCCAGCAGCCAAGACAGGGGTTACGAGCAGTACTTC. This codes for CASSQDRGYEQYF.

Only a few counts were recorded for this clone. CDR3 coding DNA: TGTGCCAGCCGTGGGCCAAGCATCACTGAAGCTTTCTTT. Translated: CASRGPSITEAFF. This chain links TRBV19 with TRBJ1-1; unclear D gene. CDR1 and CDR2 from the germline V gene are LNHDA and SQIVND (reference sequence). This CDR3 has 13 residues. V was shortened by 9 bases and J by 4 bases, with 15 bases between the two germline ends.

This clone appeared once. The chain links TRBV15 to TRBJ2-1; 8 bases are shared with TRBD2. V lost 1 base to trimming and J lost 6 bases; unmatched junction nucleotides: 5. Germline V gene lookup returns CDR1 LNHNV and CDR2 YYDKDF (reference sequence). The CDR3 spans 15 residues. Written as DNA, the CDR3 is TGTGCCACCAGCAGAGGTCTAGCGGGTGGCAATGAGCAGTTCTTC. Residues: CATSRGLAGGNEQFF. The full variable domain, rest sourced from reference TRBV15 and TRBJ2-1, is DAMVIQNPRYQVTQFGKPVTLSCSQTLNHNVMYWYQQKSSQAPKLLFHYYDKDFNNEADTPDNFQSRRPNTSFCFLDIRSPGLGDTAMYLCATSRGLAGGNEQFFGPGTRLTVL.

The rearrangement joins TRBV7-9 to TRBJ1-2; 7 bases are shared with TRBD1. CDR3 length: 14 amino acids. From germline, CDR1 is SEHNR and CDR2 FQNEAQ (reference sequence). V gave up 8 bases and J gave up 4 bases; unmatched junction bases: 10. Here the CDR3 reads CASPDRENLYGYTF. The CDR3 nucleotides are TGTGCCAGCCCCGACAGGGAAAATCTCTATGGCTACACCTTC.